The T cell receptor (beta chain) under discussion was sequenced for a study of T cell responses to AZD1222 COVID-19 vaccine. Background on the study: It was second doses at about 4 or about 12 weeks that were pooled. Overall study findings and caveats: Repertoire collection took place solely once the T cell response had peaked. Possibly, clonal diversity was underestimated; donors were largely white British and included more females.

A remark on this clone: Its target is unknown.

Looked up from germline, CDR1 is DFQATT and CDR2 is SNEGSKA (reference sequence). Trimming took off 3 bases at V and 8 bases at J, with 10 bases between the two ends. The CDR3 consists of 11 residues. The data were produced by immunoSEQ multiplex PCR, yet TCRdb's version contains in-frame clones alone and is incomplete. The profile covers roughly 170,000 clones, with about nine tenths appearing a single time and approximately 2.8% taken by the ten largest. The sample was peripheral blood, taken on day 0 of AZD1222 vaccination. This sequence was found in an adult in good health. V gene TRBV20-1 combines with J gene TRBJ1-2; TRBD1 might be the D (5 bases). The CDR3 loop is CSAREGTGYTF. CDR3 DNA sequence: TGCAGTGCTAGGGAAGGGACGGGCTACACCTTC.